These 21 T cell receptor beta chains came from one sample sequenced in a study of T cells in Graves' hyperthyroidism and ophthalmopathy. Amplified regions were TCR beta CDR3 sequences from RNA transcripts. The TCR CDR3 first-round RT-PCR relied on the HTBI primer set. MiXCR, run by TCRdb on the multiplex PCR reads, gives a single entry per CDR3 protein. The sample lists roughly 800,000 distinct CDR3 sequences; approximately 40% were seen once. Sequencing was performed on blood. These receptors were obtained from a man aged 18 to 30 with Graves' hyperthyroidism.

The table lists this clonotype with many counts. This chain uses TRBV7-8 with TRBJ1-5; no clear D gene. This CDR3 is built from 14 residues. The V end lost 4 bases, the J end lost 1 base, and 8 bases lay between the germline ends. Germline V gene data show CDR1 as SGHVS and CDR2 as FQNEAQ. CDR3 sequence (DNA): TGTGCCAGCAGCTCAGTTATGAGCAATCAGCCCCAGCATTTT. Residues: CASSSVMSNQPQHF.

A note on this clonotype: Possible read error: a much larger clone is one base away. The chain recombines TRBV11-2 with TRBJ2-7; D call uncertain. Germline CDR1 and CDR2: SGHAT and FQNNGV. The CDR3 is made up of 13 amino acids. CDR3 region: CASSFGVRYEQCF. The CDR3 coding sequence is TGTGCCAGCAGCTTTGGGGTCCGGTACGAGCAGTGCTTC.

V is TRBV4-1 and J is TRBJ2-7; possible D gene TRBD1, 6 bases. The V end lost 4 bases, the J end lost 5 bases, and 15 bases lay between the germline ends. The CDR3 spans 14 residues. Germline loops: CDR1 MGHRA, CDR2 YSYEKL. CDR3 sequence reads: CASSLLTGSHEQYF. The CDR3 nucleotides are TGCGCCAGCAGCCTCCTAACAGGGTCCCACGAGCAGTACTTC.

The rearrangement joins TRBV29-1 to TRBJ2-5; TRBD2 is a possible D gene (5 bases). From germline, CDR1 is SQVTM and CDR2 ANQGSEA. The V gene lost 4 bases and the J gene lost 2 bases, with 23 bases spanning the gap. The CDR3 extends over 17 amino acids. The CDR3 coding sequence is TGCAGCGTTGTAGGTGTTCGGGCGGGTGAGGGTCAAGAGACCCAGTACTTC. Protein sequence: CSVVGVRAGEGQETQYF.

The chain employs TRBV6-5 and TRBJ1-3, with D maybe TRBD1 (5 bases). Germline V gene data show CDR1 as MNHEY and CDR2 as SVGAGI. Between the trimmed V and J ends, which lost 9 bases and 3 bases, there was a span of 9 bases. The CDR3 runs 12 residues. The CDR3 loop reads CASGTGGNTIYF. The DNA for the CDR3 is TGTGCCAGTGGGACGGGTGGAAACACCATATATTTT.

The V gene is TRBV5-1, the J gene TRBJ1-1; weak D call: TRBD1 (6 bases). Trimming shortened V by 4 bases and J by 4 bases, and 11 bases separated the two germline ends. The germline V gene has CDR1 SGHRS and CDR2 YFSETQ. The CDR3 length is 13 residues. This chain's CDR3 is CASSRTDSTEAFF. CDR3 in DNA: TGCGCCAGCAGCCGGACAGATTCCACTGAAGCTTTCTTT.

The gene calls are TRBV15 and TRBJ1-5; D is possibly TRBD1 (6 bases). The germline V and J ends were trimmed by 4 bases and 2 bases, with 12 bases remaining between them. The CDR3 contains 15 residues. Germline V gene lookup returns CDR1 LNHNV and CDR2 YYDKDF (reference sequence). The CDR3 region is CATSNGRGGNQPQHF. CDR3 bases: TGTGCCACCAGCAACGGGAGGGGGGGCAATCAGCCCCAGCATTTT. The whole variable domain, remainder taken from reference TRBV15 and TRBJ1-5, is DAMVIQNPRYQVTQFGKPVTLSCSQTLNHNVMYWYQQKSSQAPKLLFHYYDKDFNNEADTPDNFQSRRPNTSFCFLDIRSPGLGDTAMYLCATSNGRGGNQPQHFGDGTRLSIL.

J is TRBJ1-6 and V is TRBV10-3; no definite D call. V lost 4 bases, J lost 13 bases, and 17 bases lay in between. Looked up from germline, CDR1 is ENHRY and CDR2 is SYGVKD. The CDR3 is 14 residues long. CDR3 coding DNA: TGTGCCATCAGTGCTACAGACCAGAGAGAGCCCCTCCACTTT. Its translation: CAISATDQREPLHF.

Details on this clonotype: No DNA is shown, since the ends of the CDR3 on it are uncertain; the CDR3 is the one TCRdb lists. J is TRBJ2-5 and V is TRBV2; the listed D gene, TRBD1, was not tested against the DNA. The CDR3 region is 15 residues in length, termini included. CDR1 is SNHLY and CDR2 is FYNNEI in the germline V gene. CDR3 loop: CATTTWGQGSQRGTF.

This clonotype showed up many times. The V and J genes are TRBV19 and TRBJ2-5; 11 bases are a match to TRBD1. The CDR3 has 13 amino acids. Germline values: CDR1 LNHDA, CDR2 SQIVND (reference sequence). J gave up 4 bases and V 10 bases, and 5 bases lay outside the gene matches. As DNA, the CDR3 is TGTGCCACCCTCGGACAGGGGGCAGAGACCCAGTACTTC. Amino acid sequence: CATLGQGAETQYF.

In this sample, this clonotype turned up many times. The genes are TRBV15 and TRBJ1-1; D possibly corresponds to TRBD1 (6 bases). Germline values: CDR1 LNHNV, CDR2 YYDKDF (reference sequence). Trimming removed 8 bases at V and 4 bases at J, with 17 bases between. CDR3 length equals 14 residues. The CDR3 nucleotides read TGTGCCACCGTTCGGGGTAAGGGGGGCACTGAAGCTTTCTTT. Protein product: CATVRGKGGTEAFF.

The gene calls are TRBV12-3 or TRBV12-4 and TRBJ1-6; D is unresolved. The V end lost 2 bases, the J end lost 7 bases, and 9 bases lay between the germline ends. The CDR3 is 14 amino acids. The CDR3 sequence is CASSLMGFNSPLHF. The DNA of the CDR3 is TGTGCCAGCAGTTTAATGGGGTTCAATTCACCCCTCCACTTT.

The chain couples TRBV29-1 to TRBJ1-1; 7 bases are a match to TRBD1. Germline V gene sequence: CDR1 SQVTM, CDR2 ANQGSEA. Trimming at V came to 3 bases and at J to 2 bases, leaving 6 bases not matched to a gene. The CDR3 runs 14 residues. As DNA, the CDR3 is TGCAGCGTTGAGGGGGACAGCGGAAACACTGAAGCTTTCTTT. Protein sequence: CSVEGDSGNTEAFF.

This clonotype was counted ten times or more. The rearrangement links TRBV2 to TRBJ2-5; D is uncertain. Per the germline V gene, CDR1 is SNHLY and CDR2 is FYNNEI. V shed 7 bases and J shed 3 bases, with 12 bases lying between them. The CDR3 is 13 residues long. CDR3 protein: CASIAPLEETQYF. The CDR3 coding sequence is TGTGCCAGCATAGCCCCCCTGGAAGAGACCCAGTACTTC.

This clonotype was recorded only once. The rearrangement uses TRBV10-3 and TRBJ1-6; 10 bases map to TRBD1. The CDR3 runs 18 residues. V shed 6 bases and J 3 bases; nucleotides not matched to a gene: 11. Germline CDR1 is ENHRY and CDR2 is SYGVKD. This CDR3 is CAIRPGQGRALYNSPLHF. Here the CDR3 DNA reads TGTGCCATCAGGCCGGGACAGGGGCGGGCCCTCTATAATTCACCCCTCCACTTT.

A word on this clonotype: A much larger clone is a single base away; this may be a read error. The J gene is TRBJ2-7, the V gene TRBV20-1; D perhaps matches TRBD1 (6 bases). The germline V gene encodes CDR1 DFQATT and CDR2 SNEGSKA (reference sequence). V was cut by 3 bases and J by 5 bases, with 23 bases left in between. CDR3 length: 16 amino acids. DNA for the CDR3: TGCAGTGCTAGCAGGGCAGGGGCCGCTCCTTCCCACGAGCAGTACTTC. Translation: CSASRAGAAPSHEQYF.

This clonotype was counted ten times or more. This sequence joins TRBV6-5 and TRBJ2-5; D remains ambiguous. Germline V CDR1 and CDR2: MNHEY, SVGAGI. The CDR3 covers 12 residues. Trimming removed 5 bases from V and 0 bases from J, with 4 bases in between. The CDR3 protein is CASSTYQETQYF. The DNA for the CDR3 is TGTGCCAGCAGTACGTACCAAGAGACCCAGTACTTC.

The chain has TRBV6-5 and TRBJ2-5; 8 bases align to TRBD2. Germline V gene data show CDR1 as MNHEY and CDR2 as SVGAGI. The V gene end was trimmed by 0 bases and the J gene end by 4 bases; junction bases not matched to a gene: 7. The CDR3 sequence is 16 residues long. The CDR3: CASSYSKTGGGETQYF. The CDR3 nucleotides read TGTGCCAGCAGTTACTCGAAGACGGGAGGGGGAGAGACCCAGTACTTC.

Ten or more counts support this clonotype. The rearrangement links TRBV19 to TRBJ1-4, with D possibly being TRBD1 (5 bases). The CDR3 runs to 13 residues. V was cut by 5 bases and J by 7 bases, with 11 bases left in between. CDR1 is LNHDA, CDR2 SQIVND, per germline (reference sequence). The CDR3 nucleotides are TGTGCCAGTAGTCTCCAGGGATTTGAAAAACTGTTTTTT. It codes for CASSLQGFEKLFF.

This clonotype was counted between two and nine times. The CDR3 nucleotides read TGTGCCAGCAGCTTAAAAGGGGGGCTGAACTTTGAAGCTTTCTTT. Translated, it gives CASSLKGGLNFEAFF. The chain combines TRBV7-9 with TRBJ1-1; D may be TRBD1 (6 bases). The CDR3 is made up of 15 amino acids. Germline CDR1 reads SEHNR; CDR2 reads FQNEAQ (reference sequence). Trimming removed 2 bases from V and 7 bases from J, with 17 bases in between.

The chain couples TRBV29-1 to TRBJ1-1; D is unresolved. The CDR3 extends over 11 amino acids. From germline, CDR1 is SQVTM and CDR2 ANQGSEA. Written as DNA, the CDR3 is TGCAGTTACTCGACGAACACTGAAGCTTTCTTT. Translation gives CSYSTNTEAFF.